A single sample gave rise to the 31 T cell receptor beta chains below, sequenced in a study of cytomegalovirus exposure and HLA in healthy donors. The PCR made use of 60 Vbeta and 13 Jbeta primers. This table comes from immunoSEQ multiplex PCR, and its TCRdb copy is limited to in-frame clones, with some not included. The data hold around 120,000 clones, with 65% to 80% observed a single time. The sequencing input was PBMCs. These receptors all stem from a woman aged 40 to 50 in good health and CMV-seronegative.

The genes are TRBV28 and TRBJ1-4, with a tentative D call TRBD1 (5 bases). The CDR3 length is 15 residues. Germline-derived CDR1 and CDR2 are MDHEN and SYDVKM. V was clipped by 3 bases and J by 5 bases, with 13 bases between them. The CDR3 DNA sequence: TGTGCCAGCAGTTTTGTAGGGGAGGAGAATGAAAAACTGTTTTTT. It encodes CASSFVGEENEKLFF. Variable domain in full (rest from reference TRBV28 and TRBJ1-4): DVKVTQSSRYLVKRTGEKVFLECVQDMDHENMFWYRQDPGLGLRLIYFSYDVKMKEKGDIPEGYSVSREKKERFSLILESASTNQTSMYLCASSFVGEENEKLFFGSGTQLSVL.

The chain recombines TRBV6-1 with TRBJ2-3, with D hard to call. The CDR3 is made up of 13 amino acids. Per germline, CDR1 MNHNS and CDR2 SASEGT. Trimming took 4 bases from V and 1 from J, leaving 6 bases between them. The CDR3 loop is CASSVARTDTQYF. For the CDR3, the DNA is TGTGCCAGCAGTGTGGCTCGCACAGATACGCAGTATTTT.

The genes are TRBV28 and TRBJ2-1; TRBD1 matches at 9 bases. CDR1 is MDHEN, CDR2 SYDVKM, per germline. The CDR3 is 15 residues long. J lost 7 bases, V lost 6 bases, and 10 bases had no gene match. DNA of the CDR3: TGTGCCAGCAGCTTAGACAGGGGGTGGAGGAATGAGCAGTTCTTC. This sequence encodes CASSLDRGWRNEQFF.

The chain links TRBV5-1 to TRBJ2-5; a weak D match, TRBD2 (8 bases). Germline V lookup: CDR1 SGHRS, CDR2 YFSETQ. V gave up 4 bases and J gave up 5 bases, with 18 bases separating them. The CDR3 has 15 residues. CDR3 nucleotides: TGCGCCAGCAGCCCGGGGGGGGGACAGCGGGAGACCCAGTACTTC. Translation: CASSPGGGQRETQYF.

The rearrangement links TRBV6-6 to TRBJ2-4; 7 nucleotides align to TRBD1. Per the germline V gene, CDR1 is MNHNY and CDR2 is SVGAGI (reference sequence). After removal of 0 bases from V and 1 base from J, the junction contained 0 bases not matched to a gene. This CDR3 comprises 15 residues. The CDR3 region has the DNA TGTGCCAGCAGTTACTCACAGGGGGCCAAAAACATTCAGTACTTC. Its translation: CASSYSQGAKNIQYF.

The chain links TRBV7-9 to TRBJ2-7; 9 nucleotides align to TRBD1. With 3 bases clipped from V and 7 bases from J, the junction kept 13 bases outside the gene matches. Germline CDR1 SEHNR, CDR2 FQNEAQ (reference sequence). The CDR3 extends over 16 amino acids. CDR3 DNA sequence: TGTGCCAGCAGCTTGGGGACAGGGACCTCTGGAGAGGAGCAGTACTTC. As protein: CASSLGTGTSGEEQYF.

This rearrangement joins TRBV29-1 to TRBJ2-1; 10 bases agree with TRBD1. The germline gives CDR1 SQVTM, CDR2 ANQGSEA. V was clipped by 7 bases and J by 9 bases; unmatched bases: 6. This CDR3 contains 12 residues. CDR3 nucleotide sequence: TGCAGCGCCGGACAGGGGGAAGGTGAGCAGTTCTTC. This sequence encodes CSAGQGEGEQFF.

This chain links TRBV28 with TRBJ2-7, with D perhaps matching TRBD2 (6 bases). Germline CDR1 is MDHEN and CDR2 is SYDVKM. Between the trimmed V and J ends, which lost 3 bases and 1 base, there was a span of 10 bases. This CDR3 comprises 14 residues. CDR3 residues: CASSFRDFSYEQYF. CDR3 nucleotide sequence: TGTGCCAGCAGTTTCCGGGACTTTTCCTACGAGCAGTACTTC.

The chain employs TRBV12-5 and TRBJ1-1, with 9 nucleotides matching TRBD1. This CDR3 region has 15 residues. J lost 4 bases, V lost 5 bases, and 8 bases had no gene match. Germline CDR1 and CDR2: LGHNT and FRNRAP. For the CDR3, the DNA is TGTGCTAGTGGTCCCCCGGGACAGGGTGGCACTGAAGCTTTCTTT. Translation: CASGPPGQGGTEAFF.

This rearrangement joins TRBV7-9 to TRBJ2-5, with D possibly TRBD1 on 6 matching bases. Trimming stripped 1 base from V and 4 bases from J, with 10 bases between. Germline values: CDR1 SEHNR, CDR2 FQNEAQ (reference sequence). The CDR3 contains 14 residues. The CDR3 DNA reads as TGTGCCAGCAGCTTAGAGTGGGGGCTAGAGACCCAGTACTTC. Encoded protein: CASSLEWGLETQYF.

The chain combines TRBV2 with TRBJ1-6; D unresolved. This CDR3 has 14 amino acids. Germline CDR1 reads SNHLY; CDR2 reads FYNNEI. Trimming left V 4 bases short and J 7 bases short, with 11 bases between. DNA of the CDR3: TGTGCCAGCAGTGGGGCGCAGTTCAATTCACCCCTCCACTTT. This gives the protein CASSGAQFNSPLHF.

As regards this clone: Germline is not matched at one junction end, which may reflect a read error. The V and J genes are TRBV6-5 and TRBJ2-2, with 8 bases identical to TRBD1. Germline V gives CDR1 MNHEY, CDR2 SVGAGI. The CDR3 is 15 residues long. The CDR3 sequence: CTSRVDRGNTGELFF. DNA of the CDR3: TGTACCAGCAGGGTTGACAGGGGGAACACCGGGGAGCTGTTTTTT.

This clone was counted a single time. The rearrangement joins TRBV23-1 to TRBJ1-2, with TRBD1 as a possible D gene (6 bases). TRBV23-1 falls under the ORF class, with uncertain function. The length of the CDR3 is 13 residues. V lost 5 bases and J 2 bases, leaving 9 bases between the germline ends. In nucleotides, the CDR3 is TGCGCCAGCAGTGGGGGCAGCAACTATGGCTACACCTTC. Translation: CASSGGSNYGYTF.

This clone was seen a handful of times. This rearrangement joins TRBV25-1 to TRBJ2-6; 9 bases are shared with TRBD1. This CDR3 is 17 amino acids long. J lost 2 bases, V lost 3 bases, and 5 bases had no gene match. The germline CDR1 and CDR2 sequences are MGHDK and SYGVNS. CDR3 protein: CASSEGTGYAGANVLTF. CDR3 DNA sequence: TGTGCCAGCAGTGAGGGGACAGGGTATGCTGGGGCCAACGTCCTGACTTTC. The whole variable domain, remainder taken from reference TRBV25-1 and TRBJ2-6, is EADIYQTPRYLVIGTGKKITLECSQTMGHDKMYWYQQDPGMELHLIHYSYGVNSTEKGDLSSESTVSRIRTEHFPLTLESARPSHTSQYLCASSEGTGYAGANVLTFGAGSRLTVL.

The chain combines TRBV7-2 with TRBJ2-7, with D perhaps TRBD2 (6 bases). The CDR3 has 14 residues. Germline CDR1 reads SGHTA; CDR2 reads FQGNSA. Trimming took 1 base from V and 5 from J, leaving 12 bases between them. The CDR3 is CASSLEAGRHEQYF. The DNA for the CDR3 is TGTGCCAGCAGCTTAGAGGCAGGGAGGCACGAGCAGTACTTC.

This clone has more than one count but fewer than ten. The chain recombines TRBV7-9 with TRBJ2-7; 10 nucleotides align to TRBD2. The CDR3 length is 14 residues. J lost 4 bases, V lost 2 bases, and 2 bases had no gene match. Germline V gene lookup returns CDR1 SEHNR and CDR2 FQNEAQ (reference sequence). CDR3 sequence reads: CASSLPSGGYEQYF. The CDR3 DNA is TGTGCCAGCAGCTTACCTAGCGGGGGATACGAGCAGTACTTC.

This chain joins TRBV2 and TRBJ1-2; the D gene is possibly TRBD1 (5 bases). CDR1 is SNHLY, CDR2 FYNNEI, per germline. V lost 7 bases to trimming and J lost 5 bases, with 14 bases between them. The CDR3 loop spans 13 amino acids. The CDR3 spells CASKNKEGYGYTF. The CDR3 DNA follows: TGTGCCAGCAAAAACAAGGAGGGGTATGGCTACACCTTC.

V is TRBV5-1 and J is TRBJ2-1; maybe TRBD1 (6 bases). V was cut by 1 base and J by 3 bases, with 14 bases left in between. In germline, CDR1 is SGHRS, CDR2 YFSETQ. The length of the CDR3 is 16 residues. The CDR3 DNA sequence: TGCGCCAGCAGCTTGTCCCAGGGGTCCGTCTACAATGAGCAGTTCTTC. Translated: CASSLSQGSVYNEQFF.

The genes are TRBV5-6 and TRBJ1-2; D not certain. Germline V lookup: CDR1 SGHDT, CDR2 YYEEEE. V was clipped by 0 bases and J by 6 bases, with 18 bases between them. The CDR3 is 16 residues long. The DNA of the CDR3 is TGTGCCAGCAGCTTGGACAACAGTGAGGGAATTCATGGCTACACCTTC. As protein: CASSLDNSEGIHGYTF.

The CDR3 DNA follows: TGCGCCAGCAGTAATTCAGTCCTTGATACGCAGTATTTT. Its translation: CASSNSVLDTQYF. The chain combines TRBV10-1 with TRBJ2-3; D unclear. CDR1 and CDR2 (germline): WNHNN, SYGVQD (reference sequence). Trimming shortened V by 5 bases and J by 6 bases, and 12 bases separated the two germline ends. The CDR3 runs 13 residues.

The sample holds a few counts of this clone. The chain joins TRBV15 to TRBJ2-4, with 15 bases identical to TRBD2. Germline V gene data show CDR1 as LNHNV and CDR2 as YYDKDF (reference sequence). This CDR3 spans 21 amino acids. Trimming removed 0 bases from V and 0 bases from J; junction bases left unmatched: 9. The CDR3 nucleotides read TGTGCCACCAGCAGAGATCCAACCGGGACTAGCGGGGGGATAGCCAAAAACATTCAGTACTTC. This translates into CATSRDPTGTSGGIAKNIQYF.

The CDR3 DNA reads TGTGCCAGCAGGCCTCATAGCGCAGATACGCAGTATTTT. Amino acid sequence: CASRPHSADTQYF. The chain employs TRBV27 and TRBJ2-3; tentatively, D is TRBD2 (5 bases). Germline CDR1 is MNHEY and CDR2 is SMNVEV (reference sequence). Trimming pared 6 bases from V and 4 bases from J, leaving 11 bases between. The CDR3 extends over 13 amino acids.

The rearrangement joins TRBV7-9 to TRBJ2-5; D may be TRBD1 (6 bases). V lost 5 bases to trimming and J lost 2 bases, with 12 bases between them. CDR3 length: 14 residues. Looked up from germline, CDR1 is SEHNR and CDR2 is FQNEAQ (reference sequence). In DNA, the CDR3 is TGTGCCAGCAGCGCAGGGGTCCAACAAGAGACCCAGTACTTC. This encodes CASSAGVQQETQYF.

Worth noting for this clone: Other DNA sequences in the sample encode the same CDR3. The gene calls are TRBV7-2 and TRBJ2-5, with 12 positions matching TRBD2. CDR1 and CDR2 (germline): SGHTA, FQGNSA. Germline trimming cut 2 bases from V and 5 bases from J; bases unmatched to any gene: 0. The CDR3 runs 14 residues. This CDR3 is CASSLTSGGETQYF. CDR3 nucleotides: TGTGCCAGCAGCTTAACTAGCGGGGGGGAGACCCAGTACTTC.

This clone was recorded a few times. For the CDR3, the DNA is TGTGCCAGCAGTGAAGCGCGGGCGGCCGAAGAGACCCAGTACTTC. This sequence encodes CASSEARAAEETQYF. The chain uses TRBV6-1 and TRBJ2-5; a possible D gene is TRBD2 (5 bases). The CDR3 covers 15 residues. V gave up 0 bases and J gave up 3 bases, with 11 bases separating them. Per germline, CDR1 MNHNS and CDR2 SASEGT.

V and J are TRBV5-1 and TRBJ1-1, with a possible D match to TRBD1 (6 bases). V gave up 1 base and J gave up 4 bases, with 14 bases separating them. Germline CDR1 is SGHRS and CDR2 is YFSETQ. This CDR3 spans 15 amino acids. CDR3 sequence reads: CASSLSLQGGTEAFF. CDR3 coding DNA: TGCGCCAGCAGCTTGAGCCTACAGGGCGGCACTGAAGCTTTCTTT.

The V call is TRBV7-2, the J call TRBJ2-7, with 7 bases identical to TRBD2. Germline V gene lookup returns CDR1 SGHTA and CDR2 FQGNSA. J gave up 5 bases and V 2 bases, and 15 bases lay outside the gene matches. The CDR3 is made up of 17 amino acids. The CDR3 DNA follows: TGTGCCAGCAGCTTAAGACCCTCTCCACTAGCGCCCCACGAGCAGTACTTC. This codes for CASSLRPSPLAPHEQYF. Using reference TRBV7-2 and TRBJ2-7 for the parts outside the CDR3, the full variable domain is GAGVSQSPSNKVTEKGKDVELRCDPISGHTALYWYRQSLGQGLEFLIYFQGNSAPDKSGLPSDRFSAERTGGSVSTLTIQRTQQEDSAVYLCASSLRPSPLAPHEQYFGPGTRLTVT.

This clone was picked up a small number of times. The chain has TRBV7-8 and TRBJ2-1, with 8 bases fitting TRBD2. Germline V gene data show CDR1 as SGHVS and CDR2 as FQNEAQ. Trimming cost V 1 base and J 1 base; bases outside gene matches: 3. The length of the CDR3 is 16 residues. CDR3 DNA: TGTGCCAGCAGCTTAGTGGCTAGCGGGTCCTACAATGAGCAGTTCTTC. Translating it yields CASSLVASGSYNEQFF. Variable domain in full (rest from reference TRBV7-8 and TRBJ2-1): GAGVSQSPRYKVAKRGQDVALRCDPISGHVSLFWYQQALGQGPEFLTYFQNEAQLDKSGLPSDRFFAERPEGSVSTLKIQRTQQEDSAVYLCASSLVASGSYNEQFFGPGTRLTVL.

This clone has only a few counts. This sequence joins TRBV29-1 and TRBJ2-2; 12 bases are a match to TRBD1. CDR3 length: 15 amino acids. The germline gives CDR1 SQVTM, CDR2 ANQGSEA. Unmatched junction bases numbered 7, after V lost 5 bases and J lost 6 bases. CDR3: CSVSPGQGASGELFF. CDR3 DNA sequence: TGCAGCGTTTCCCCGGGACAGGGGGCTTCCGGGGAGCTGTTTTTT.

The chain has TRBV6-5 and TRBJ2-5; 7 positions agree with TRBD1. The CDR3 loop spans 14 amino acids. Germline V gene lookup returns CDR1 MNHEY and CDR2 SVGAGI. V gave up 6 bases and J gave up 7 bases; unmatched junction bases: 11. CDR3 amino acids: CASSGGTVGRTQYF. CDR3 in DNA: TGTGCCAGCAGCGGTGGGACAGTCGGTCGGACCCAGTACTTC.

V gene TRBV30 combines with J gene TRBJ1-2; D not certain. This CDR3 has 12 residues. Germline CDR1 reads GTSNPN; CDR2 reads SVGIG (reference sequence). V was trimmed by 3 bases and J by 6 bases, leaving 11 bases between them. CDR3: CAWSASPHGYTF. Written as DNA, the CDR3 is TGTGCCTGGAGCGCCAGTCCCCATGGCTACACCTTC.